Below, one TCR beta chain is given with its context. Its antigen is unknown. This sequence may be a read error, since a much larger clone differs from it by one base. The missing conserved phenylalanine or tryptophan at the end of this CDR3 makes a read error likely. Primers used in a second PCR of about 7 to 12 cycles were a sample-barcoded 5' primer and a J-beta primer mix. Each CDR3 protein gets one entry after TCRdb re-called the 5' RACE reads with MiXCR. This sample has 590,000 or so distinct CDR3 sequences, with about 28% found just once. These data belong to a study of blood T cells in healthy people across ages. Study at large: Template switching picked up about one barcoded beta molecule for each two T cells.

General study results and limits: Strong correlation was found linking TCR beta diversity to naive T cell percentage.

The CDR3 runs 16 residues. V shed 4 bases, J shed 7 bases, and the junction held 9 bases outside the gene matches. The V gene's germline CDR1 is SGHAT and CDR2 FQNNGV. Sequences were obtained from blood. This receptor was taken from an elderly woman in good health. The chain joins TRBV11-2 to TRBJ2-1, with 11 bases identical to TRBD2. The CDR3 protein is CASSSLGLAVQNEQFC. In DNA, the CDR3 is TGTGCCAGCAGCTCCCTGGGACTAGCGGTACAAAATGAGCAGTTCTGC.